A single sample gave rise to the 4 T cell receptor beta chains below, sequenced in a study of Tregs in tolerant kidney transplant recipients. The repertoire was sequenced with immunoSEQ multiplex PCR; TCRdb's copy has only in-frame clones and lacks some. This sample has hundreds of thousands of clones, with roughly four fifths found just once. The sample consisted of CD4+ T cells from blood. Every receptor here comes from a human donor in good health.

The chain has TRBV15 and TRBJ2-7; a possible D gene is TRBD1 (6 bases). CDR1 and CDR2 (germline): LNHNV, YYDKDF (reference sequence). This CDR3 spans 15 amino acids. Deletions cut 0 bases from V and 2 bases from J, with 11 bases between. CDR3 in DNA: TGTGCCACCAGCAGAGATCGAGACAGGACCTACGAGCAGTACTTC. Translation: CATSRDRDRTYEQYF.

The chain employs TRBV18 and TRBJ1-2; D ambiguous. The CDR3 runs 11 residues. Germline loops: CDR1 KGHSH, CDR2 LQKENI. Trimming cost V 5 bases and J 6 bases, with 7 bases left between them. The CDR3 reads CASSGLDGYTF. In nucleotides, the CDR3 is TGTGCCAGCTCAGGTCTGGATGGCTACACCTTC.

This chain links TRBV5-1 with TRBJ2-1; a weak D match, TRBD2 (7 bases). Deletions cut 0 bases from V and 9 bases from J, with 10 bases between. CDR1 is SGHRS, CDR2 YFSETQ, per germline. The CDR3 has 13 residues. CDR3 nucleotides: TGCGCCAGCAGCTTGGTCGGGGGGCCTGAGCAGTTCTTC. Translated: CASSLVGGPEQFF. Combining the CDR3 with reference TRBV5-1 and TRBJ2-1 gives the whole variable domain KAGVTQTPRYLIKTRGQQVTLSCSPISGHRSVSWYQQTPGQGLQFLFEYFSETQRNKGNFPGRFSGRQFSNSRSEMNVSTLELGDSALYLCASSLVGGPEQFFGPGTRLTVL.

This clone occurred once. CDR3 in amino acids: CATSRETGVSVGDTQYF. CDR3 bases: TGTGCCACCAGCAGAGAAACAGGGGTATCTGTTGGAGATACGCAGTATTTT. This sequence joins TRBV15 and TRBJ2-3; TRBD1 matches 7 bases. J lost 5 bases, V lost 0 bases, and 11 bases had no gene match. This CDR3 comprises 17 residues. Germline V gene data show CDR1 as LNHNV and CDR2 as YYDKDF (reference sequence). Full variable domain (missing parts from reference TRBV15 and TRBJ2-3): DAMVIQNPRYQVTQFGKPVTLSCSQTLNHNVMYWYQQKSSQAPKLLFHYYDKDFNNEADTPDNFQSRRPNTSFCFLDIRSPGLGDTAMYLCATSRETGVSVGDTQYFGPGTRLTVL.